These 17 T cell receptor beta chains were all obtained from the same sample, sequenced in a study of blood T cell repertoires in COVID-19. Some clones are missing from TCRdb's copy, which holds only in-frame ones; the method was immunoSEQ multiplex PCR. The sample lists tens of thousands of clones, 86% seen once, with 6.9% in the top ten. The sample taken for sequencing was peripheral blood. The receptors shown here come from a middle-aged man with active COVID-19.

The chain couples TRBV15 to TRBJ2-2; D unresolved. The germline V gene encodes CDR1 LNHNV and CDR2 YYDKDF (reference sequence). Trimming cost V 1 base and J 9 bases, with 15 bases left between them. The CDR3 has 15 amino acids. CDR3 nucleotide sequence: TGTGCCACCAGCAGAGTCGGTTCGGTTTCCCGGGAGCTGTTTTTT. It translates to CATSRVGSVSRELFF.

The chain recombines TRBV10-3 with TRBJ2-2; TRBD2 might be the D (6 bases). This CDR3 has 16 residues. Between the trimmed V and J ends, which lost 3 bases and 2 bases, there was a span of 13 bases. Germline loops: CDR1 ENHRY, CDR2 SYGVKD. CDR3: CAISEGRGGNTGELFF. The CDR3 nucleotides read TGTGCCATCAGTGAAGGTCGGGGAGGCAACACCGGGGAGCTGTTTTTT.

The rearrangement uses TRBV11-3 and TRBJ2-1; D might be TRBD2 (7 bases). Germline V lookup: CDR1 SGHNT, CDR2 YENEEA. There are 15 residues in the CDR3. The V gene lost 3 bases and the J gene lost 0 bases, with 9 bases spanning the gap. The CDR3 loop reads CASSFGGRSYNEQFF. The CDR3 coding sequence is TGTGCCAGCAGCTTCGGGGGGCGCTCCTACAATGAGCAGTTCTTC.

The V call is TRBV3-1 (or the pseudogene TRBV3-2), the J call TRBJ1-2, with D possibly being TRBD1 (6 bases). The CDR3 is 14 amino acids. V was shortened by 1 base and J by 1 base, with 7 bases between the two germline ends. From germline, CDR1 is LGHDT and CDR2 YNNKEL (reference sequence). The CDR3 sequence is CASSQVQGNYGYTF. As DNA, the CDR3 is TGTGCCAGCAGCCAAGTACAGGGTAACTATGGCTACACCTTC.

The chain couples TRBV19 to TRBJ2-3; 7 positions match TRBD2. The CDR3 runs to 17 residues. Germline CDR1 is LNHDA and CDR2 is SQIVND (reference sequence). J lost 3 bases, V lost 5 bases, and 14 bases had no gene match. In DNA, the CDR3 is TGTGCCAGTAGTTCACCTAGCGCGGGAGAGCGAACAGATACGCAGTATTTT. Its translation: CASSSPSAGERTDTQYF.

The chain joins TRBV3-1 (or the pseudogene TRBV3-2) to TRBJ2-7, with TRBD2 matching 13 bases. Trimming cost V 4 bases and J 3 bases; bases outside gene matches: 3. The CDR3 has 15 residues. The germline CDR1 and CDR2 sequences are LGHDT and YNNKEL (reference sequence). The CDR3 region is CASSPGLAGHYEQYF. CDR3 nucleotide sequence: TGTGCCAGCAGCCCGGGACTAGCGGGGCACTACGAGCAGTACTTC.

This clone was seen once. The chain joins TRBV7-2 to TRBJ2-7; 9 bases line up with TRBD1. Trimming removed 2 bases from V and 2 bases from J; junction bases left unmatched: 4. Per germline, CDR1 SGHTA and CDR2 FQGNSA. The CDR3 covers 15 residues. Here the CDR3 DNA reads TGTGCCAGCAGCTTAACAGGGGGCAAAACCTACGAGCAGTACTTC. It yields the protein CASSLTGGKTYEQYF.

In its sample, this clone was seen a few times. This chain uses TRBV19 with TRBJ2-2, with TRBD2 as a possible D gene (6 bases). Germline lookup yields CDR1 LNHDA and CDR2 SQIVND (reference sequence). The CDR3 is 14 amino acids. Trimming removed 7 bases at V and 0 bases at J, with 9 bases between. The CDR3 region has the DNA TGTGCCAGTAACGGGGGAACGAACACCGGGGAGCTGTTTTTT. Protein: CASNGGTNTGELFF.

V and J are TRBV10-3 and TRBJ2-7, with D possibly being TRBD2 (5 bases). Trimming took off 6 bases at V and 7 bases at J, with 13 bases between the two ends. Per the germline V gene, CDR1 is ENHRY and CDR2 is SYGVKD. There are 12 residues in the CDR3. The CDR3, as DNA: TGTGCCATCAGCCCGGGCGGGTATGAGCAGTACGTC. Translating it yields CAISPGGYEQYV.

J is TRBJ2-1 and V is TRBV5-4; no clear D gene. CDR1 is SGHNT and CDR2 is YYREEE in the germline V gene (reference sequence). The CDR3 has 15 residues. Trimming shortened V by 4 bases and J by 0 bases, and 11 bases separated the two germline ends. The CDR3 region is CASSLEDSSYNEQFF. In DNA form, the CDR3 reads TGTGCCAGCAGCCTAGAGGATAGCTCCTACAATGAGCAGTTCTTC. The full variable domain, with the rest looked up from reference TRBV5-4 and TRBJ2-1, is ETGVTQSPTHLIKTRGQQVTLRCSSQSGHNTVSWYQQALGQGPQFIFQYYREEENGRGNFPPRFSGLQFPNYSSELNVNALELDDSALYLCASSLEDSSYNEQFFGPGTRLTVL.

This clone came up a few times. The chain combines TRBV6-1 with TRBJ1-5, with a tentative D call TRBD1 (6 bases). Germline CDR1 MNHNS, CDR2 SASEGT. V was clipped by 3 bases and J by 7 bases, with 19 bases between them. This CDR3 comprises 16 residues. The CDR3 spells CASSDAGGRGLQPQHF. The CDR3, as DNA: TGTGCCAGCAGTGATGCGGGGGGCAGGGGCCTGCAGCCCCAGCATTTT.

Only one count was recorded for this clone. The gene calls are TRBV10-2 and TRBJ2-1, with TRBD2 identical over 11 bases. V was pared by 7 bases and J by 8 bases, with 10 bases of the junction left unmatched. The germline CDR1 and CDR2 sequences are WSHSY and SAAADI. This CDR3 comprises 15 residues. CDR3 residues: CASTQVAGGPDEQFF. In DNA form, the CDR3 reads TGCGCCAGCACCCAAGTAGCGGGAGGGCCGGATGAGCAGTTCTTC.

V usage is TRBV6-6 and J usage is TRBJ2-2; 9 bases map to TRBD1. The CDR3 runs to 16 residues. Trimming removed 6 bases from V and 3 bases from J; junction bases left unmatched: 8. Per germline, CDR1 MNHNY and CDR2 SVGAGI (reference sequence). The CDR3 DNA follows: TGTGCCAGCAGCCTCCCCGGGACAGGGTACACCGGGGAGCTGTTTTTT. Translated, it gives CASSLPGTGYTGELFF.

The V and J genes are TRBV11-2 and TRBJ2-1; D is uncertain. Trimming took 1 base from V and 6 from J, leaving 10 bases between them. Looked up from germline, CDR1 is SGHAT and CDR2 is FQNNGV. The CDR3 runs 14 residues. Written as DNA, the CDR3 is TGTGCCAGCAGCTTAGCACCAGGCTTCAATGAGCAGTTCTTC. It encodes CASSLAPGFNEQFF. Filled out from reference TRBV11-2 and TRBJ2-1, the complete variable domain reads EAGVAQSPRYKIIEKRQSVAFWCNPISGHATLYWYQQILGQGPKLLIQFQNNGVVDDSQLPKDRFSAERLKGVDSTLKIQPAKLEDSAVYLCASSLAPGFNEQFFGPGTRLTVL.

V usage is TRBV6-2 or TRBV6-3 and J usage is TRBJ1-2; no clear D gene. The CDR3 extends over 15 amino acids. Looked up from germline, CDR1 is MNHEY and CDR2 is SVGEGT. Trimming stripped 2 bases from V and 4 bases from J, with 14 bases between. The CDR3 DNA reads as TGTGCCAGCAGTTACGGGCAGGTAGACATCTATGGCTACACCTTC. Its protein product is CASSYGQVDIYGYTF.

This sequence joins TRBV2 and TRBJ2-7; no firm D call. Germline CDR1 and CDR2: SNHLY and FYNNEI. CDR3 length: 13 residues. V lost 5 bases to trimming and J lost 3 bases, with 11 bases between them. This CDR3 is CASSIGGNYEQYF. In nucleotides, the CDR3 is TGTGCCAGCAGTATTGGCGGTAACTACGAGCAGTACTTC.

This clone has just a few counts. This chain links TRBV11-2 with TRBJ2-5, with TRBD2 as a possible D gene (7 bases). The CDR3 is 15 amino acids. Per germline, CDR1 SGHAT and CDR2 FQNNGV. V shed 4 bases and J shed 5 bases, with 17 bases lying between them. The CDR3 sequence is CASSSAGARGETQYF. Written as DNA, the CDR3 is TGTGCCAGCAGCTCTGCGGGGGCCCGGGGGGAGACCCAGTACTTC.